This entry features one TCR beta chain sequence. The data derive from a study of blood T cell repertoires in COVID-19. The overall study: The study drew acute and convalescent COVID-19 samples from the United States, Italy and Spain.

Repertoires were generated with immunoSEQ multiplex PCR, while TCRdb's copy carries only in-frame clones and drops some. The sample gives some 350,000 clones, around 91% of which show up once; approximately 6.2% is in the top ten. V was shortened by 3 bases and J by 3 bases, with 8 bases between the two germline ends. The CDR3 extends over 13 amino acids. Germline assignment: CDR1 SGHTA and CDR2 FQGTGA. Sequences were obtained from peripheral blood. This TCR was sampled from a young man with active or convalescent COVID-19. This rearrangement joins TRBV7-3 to TRBJ1-1; no firm D call. The CDR3 loop reads CASSFVQDTEAFF. The DNA for the CDR3 is TGTGCCAGCAGCTTCGTCCAGGACACTGAAGCTTTCTTT.